This TCR beta chain was recorded in a study of T cell responses to AZD1222 COVID-19 vaccine. As for this clone: Its antigen is unidentified.

Overall study findings and caveats: Spike was spanned by vaccine-associated CD4 TCRs, with dominance at 160-218 and 743-854. Clonal diversity may have been underestimated in mostly white British donors. Repertoires in all cases were sampled only once the peak T cell response had passed. Unmutated variant regions reportedly attract nearly half of all spike-specific TCRs.

Data came from immunoSEQ multiplex PCR; TCRdb stores just in-frame clones and leaves some out. The data hold approximately 35,000 clones, with around 86% observed a single time. The CDR3 runs to 21 residues. Germline-derived CDR1 and CDR2 are LNHDA and SQIVND (reference sequence). V was pared by 1 base and J by 0 bases, with 25 bases between. This specimen consisted of peripheral blood, obtained 28 days after the second AZD1222 dose. The TCR sequence derives from an adult who received the AZD1222 COVID-19 vaccine. The chain carries TRBV19 and TRBJ1-5, with D perhaps TRBD1 (6 bases). This CDR3 is CASSIAIRQVLLTYSNQPQHF. CDR3 nucleotides: TGTGCCAGTAGTATAGCAATAAGACAGGTCCTACTGACTTATAGCAATCAGCCCCAGCATTTT.